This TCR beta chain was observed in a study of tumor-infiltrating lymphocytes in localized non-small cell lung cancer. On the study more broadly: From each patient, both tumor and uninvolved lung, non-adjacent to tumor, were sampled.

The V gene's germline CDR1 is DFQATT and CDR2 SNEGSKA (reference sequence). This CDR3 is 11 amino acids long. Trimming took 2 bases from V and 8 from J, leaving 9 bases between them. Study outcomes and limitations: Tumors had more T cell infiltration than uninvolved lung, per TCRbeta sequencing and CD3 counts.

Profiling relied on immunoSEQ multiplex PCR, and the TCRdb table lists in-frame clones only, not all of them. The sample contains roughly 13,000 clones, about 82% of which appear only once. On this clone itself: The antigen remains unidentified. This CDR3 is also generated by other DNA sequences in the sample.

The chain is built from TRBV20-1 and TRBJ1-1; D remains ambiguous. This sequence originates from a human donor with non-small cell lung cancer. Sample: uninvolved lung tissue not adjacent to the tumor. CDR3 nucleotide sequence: TGCAGTGCTAGACGACGGGAAGAAGCTTTCTTT. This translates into CSARRREEAFF.